A single T cell receptor beta chain is shown here with its context. TCRdb re-called the RT-PCR reads with MiXCR, one entry per CDR3 protein. The repertoire holds under 200,000 distinct CDR3 sequences, with approximately 30% as singletons. The data were taken from a study of patients and donors after allogeneic stem cell transplantation. V lost 8 bases to trimming and J lost 3 bases; unmatched junction nucleotides: 17. CDR1 and CDR2 from the germline V gene are SEHNR and FQNEAQ (reference sequence). CDR3 length equals 18 residues. The chain couples TRBV7-9 to TRBJ2-1, with 9 bases aligning to TRBD2. The receptor was isolated from a human donor who was either an allogeneic HSCT recipient or a stem cell or donor lymphocyte infusion donor (not recorded which). It is not recorded whose cells these are; they may come from a transplant donor. Sequenced material: blood, either unsorted or a sorted T cell fraction (not recorded which). CDR3 sequence: CASGQPGSGSRDYNEQFF. In DNA form, the CDR3 reads TGTGCCAGCGGCCAACCCGGTAGCGGGAGCAGGGACTACAATGAGCAGTTCTTC.